This T cell receptor (beta chain) was found in a study of T cell responses to AZD1222 COVID-19 vaccine. The repertoire was sequenced with immunoSEQ multiplex PCR; TCRdb's copy has only in-frame clones and lacks some. This table has approximately 160,000 clones, about 92% appearing once. Regarding this clone: The antigen remains undetermined.

General study results and limits: Targeting of unmutated variant regions was reportedly seen in nearly half of spike-specific TCRs. White British people made up most donors, females outnumbered males, and clonal diversity was possibly underestimated. Compared with day 0, the breadth and depth of the Spike-specific TCR repertoire rose significantly after two doses of AZD1222.

J lost 3 bases, V lost 4 bases, and 7 bases had no gene match. CDR1 is MGHRA and CDR2 is YSYEKL in the germline V gene. CDR3 length equals 15 residues. Sequencing used peripheral blood, obtained on day 0 of AZD1222 vaccination. The TCR originated in an adult in good health. The V gene is TRBV4-1, the J gene TRBJ1-1; 8 positions match TRBD1. CDR3 region: CASSPGQGRYTEAFF. The CDR3 DNA sequence: TGCGCCAGCAGCCCCGGACAGGGCCGATACACTGAAGCTTTCTTT.